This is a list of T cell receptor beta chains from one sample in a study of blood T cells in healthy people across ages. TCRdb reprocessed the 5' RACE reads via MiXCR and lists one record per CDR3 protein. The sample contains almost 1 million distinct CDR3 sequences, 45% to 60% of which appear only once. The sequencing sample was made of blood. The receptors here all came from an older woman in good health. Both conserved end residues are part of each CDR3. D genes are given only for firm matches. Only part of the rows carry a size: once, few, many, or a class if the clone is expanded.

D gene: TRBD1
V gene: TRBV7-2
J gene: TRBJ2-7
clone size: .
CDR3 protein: CASSQGQGRLPYF
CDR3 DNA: TGTGCCAGCAGCCAGGGACAGGGTAGGCTTCCGTACTTC

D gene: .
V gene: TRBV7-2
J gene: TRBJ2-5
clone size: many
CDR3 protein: CASSLMPTGETQYF
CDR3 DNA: TGTGCCAGCAGCTTAATGCCCACCGGCGAGACCCAGTACTTC

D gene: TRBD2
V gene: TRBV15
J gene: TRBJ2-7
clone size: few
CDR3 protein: CATSRDQGSGLIYEQYF
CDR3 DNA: TGTGCCACCAGCAGAGATCAGGGTAGCGGGTTGATCTACGAGCAGTACTTC

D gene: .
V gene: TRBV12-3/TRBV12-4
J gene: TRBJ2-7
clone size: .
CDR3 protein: CASSSLTAGVTYEQYF
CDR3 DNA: TGTGCCAGCAGTAGCCTGACCGCCGGAGTAACCTACGAGCAGTACTTC

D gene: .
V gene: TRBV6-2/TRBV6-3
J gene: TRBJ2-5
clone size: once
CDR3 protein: CASSYAMGFGEQYF
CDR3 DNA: TGTGCCAGCAGTTACGCAATGGGGTTTGGAGAGCAGTACTTC

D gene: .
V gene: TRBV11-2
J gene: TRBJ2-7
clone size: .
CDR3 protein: CASSFTLGQAYEQYF
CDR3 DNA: TGTGCCAGCAGCTTTACCCTAGGACAAGCCTACGAGCAGTACTTC

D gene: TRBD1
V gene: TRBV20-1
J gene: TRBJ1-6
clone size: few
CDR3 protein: CSASESGQGNSPLHF
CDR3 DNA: TGCAGTGCTAGTGAGTCGGGACAGGGTAATTCACCCCTCCACTTT

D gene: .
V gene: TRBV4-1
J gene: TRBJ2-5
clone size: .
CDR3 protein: CASSQEGPIQETQYF
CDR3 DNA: TGCGCCAGCAGCCAAGAGGGCCCAATACAAGAGACCCAGTACTTC

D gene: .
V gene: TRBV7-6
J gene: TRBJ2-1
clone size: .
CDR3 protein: CASSPTQGYEQFF
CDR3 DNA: TGTGCCAGCAGCCCTACTCAGGGTTATGAGCAGTTCTTC

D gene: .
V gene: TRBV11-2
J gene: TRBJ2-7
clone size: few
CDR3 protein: CASSPSVGSYEQYF
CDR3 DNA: TGTGCCAGCAGCCCGAGTGTAGGGTCCTACGAGCAGTACTTC

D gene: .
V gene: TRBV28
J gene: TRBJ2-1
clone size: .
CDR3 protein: CASSTGPYNEQFF
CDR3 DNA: TGTGCCAGCAGTACGGGGCCCTACAATGAGCAGTTCTTC